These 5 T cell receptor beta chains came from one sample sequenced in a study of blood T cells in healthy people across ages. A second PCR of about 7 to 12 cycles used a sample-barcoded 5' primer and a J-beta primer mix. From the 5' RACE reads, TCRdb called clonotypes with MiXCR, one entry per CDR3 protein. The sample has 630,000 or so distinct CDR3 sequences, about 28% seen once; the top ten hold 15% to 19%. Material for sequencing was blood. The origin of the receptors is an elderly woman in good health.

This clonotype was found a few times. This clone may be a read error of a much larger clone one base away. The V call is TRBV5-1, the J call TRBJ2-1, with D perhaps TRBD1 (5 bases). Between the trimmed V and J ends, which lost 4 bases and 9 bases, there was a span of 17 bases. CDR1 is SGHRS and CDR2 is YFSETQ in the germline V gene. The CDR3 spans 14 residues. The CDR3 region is CASSVQGFRFEQFF. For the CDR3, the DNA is TGCGCCAGCAGCGTTCAGGGTTTTCGGTTTGAGCAGTTCTTC.

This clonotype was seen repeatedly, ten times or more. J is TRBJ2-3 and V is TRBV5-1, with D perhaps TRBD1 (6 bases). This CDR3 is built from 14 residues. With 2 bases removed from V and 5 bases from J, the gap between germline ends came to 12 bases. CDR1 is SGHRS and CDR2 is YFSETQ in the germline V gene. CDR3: CASSFRQARDTQYF. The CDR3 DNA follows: TGCGCCAGCAGCTTCCGACAGGCCCGAGATACGCAGTATTTT.

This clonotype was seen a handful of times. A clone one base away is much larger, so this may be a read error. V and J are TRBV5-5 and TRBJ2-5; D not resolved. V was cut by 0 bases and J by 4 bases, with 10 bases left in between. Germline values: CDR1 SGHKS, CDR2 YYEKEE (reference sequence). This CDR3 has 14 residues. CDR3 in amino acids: CASSLACGRETQYF. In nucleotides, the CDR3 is TGTGCCAGCAGCTTGGCGTGTGGAAGAGAGACCCAGTACTTC.

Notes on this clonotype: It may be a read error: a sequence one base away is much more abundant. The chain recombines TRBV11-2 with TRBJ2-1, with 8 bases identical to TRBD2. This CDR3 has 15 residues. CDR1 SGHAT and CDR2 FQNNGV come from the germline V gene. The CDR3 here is CANSLRGGKGGEQFF. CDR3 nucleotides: TGTGCCAACAGCTTACGCGGGGGGAAAGGGGGTGAGCAGTTCTTC.

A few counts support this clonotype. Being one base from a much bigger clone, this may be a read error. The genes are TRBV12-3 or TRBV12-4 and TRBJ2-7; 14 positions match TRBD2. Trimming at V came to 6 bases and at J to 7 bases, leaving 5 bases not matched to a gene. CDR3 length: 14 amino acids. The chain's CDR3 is CASRTSGGAHEQYF. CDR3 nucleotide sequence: TGTGCCAGCAGGACTAGCGGGGGGGCGCATGAGCAGTACTTC.